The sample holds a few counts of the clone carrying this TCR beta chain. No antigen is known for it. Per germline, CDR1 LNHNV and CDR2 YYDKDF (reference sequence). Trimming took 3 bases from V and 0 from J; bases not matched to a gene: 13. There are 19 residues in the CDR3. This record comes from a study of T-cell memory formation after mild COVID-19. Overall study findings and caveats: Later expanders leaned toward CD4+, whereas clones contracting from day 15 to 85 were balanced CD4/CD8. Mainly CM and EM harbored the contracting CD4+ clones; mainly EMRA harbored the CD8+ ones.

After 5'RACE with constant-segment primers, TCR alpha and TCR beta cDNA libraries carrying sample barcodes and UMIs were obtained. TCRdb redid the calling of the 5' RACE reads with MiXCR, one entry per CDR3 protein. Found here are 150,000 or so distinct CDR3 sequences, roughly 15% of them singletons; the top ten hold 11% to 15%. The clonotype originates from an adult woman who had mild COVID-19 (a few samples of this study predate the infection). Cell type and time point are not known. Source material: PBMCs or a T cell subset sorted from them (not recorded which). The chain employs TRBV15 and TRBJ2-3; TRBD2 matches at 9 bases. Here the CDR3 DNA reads TGTGCCACCAGCAGTGGCGGGACTAGCCAAAGCTCGAGCACAGATACGCAGTATTTT. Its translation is CATSSGGTSQSSSTDTQYF.